One and the same sample provided the 11 T cell receptor beta chains below, sequenced in a study of PD-1 blockade in classical Hodgkin lymphoma. The assay was immunoSEQ multiplex PCR, and TCRdb's table has in-frame clones only and misses some. The sample includes approximately 30,000 clones, around 80% of them seen just once. Time point here: cycle 4 day 1 (C4D1), after five to seven weeks of nivolumab. No patient escaped relapse after autologous stem cell transplantation, and brentuximab vedotin exposure varied. The sample in question was peripheral blood mononuclear cells (PBMCs), obtained before the fourth cycle of nivolumab. The receptors were gathered from a human donor with classical Hodgkin lymphoma.

V gene TRBV14 combines with J gene TRBJ2-7; no firm D call. The V gene's germline CDR1 is SGHDN and CDR2 FVKESK. The V gene lost 4 bases and the J gene lost 2 bases, with 6 bases spanning the gap. The CDR3 runs to 12 residues. CDR3 DNA sequence: TGTGCCAGCAGCCCAGATCCCTACGAGCAGTACTTC. Its protein product is CASSPDPYEQYF.

The V and J genes are TRBV5-1 and TRBJ2-3; 14 nucleotides match TRBD2. The V gene's germline CDR1 is SGHRS and CDR2 YFSETQ. The J segment lost 4 bases and the V segment lost 1 base, leaving 5 bases of the junction unmatched. This CDR3 has 17 amino acids. The CDR3 nucleotides are TGCGCCAGCAGCTTGACCCCGACTAGCGGGAGGGCAGATACGCAGTATTTT. It is translated as CASSLTPTSGRADTQYF.

This rearrangement joins TRBV7-9 to TRBJ2-3, with 8 bases matching TRBD2. Germline V gene lookup returns CDR1 SEHNR and CDR2 FQNEAQ (reference sequence). The V and J ends lost 2 bases and 4 bases, in that order; junction bases with no gene match: 2. The CDR3 sequence is 14 residues long. The CDR3 here is CASSLIGGADTQYF. Written as DNA, the CDR3 is TGTGCCAGCAGCTTAATCGGGGGGGCAGATACGCAGTATTTT.

The chain employs TRBV5-1 and TRBJ2-1, with D unclear. The V gene lost 0 bases and the J gene lost 1 base, with 14 bases spanning the gap. CDR3 length: 17 residues. Per the germline V gene, CDR1 is SGHRS and CDR2 is YFSETQ. In nucleotides, the CDR3 is TGCGCCAGCAGCTTGGAGAGTGGGGTGTGGTCCTACAATGAGCAGTTCTTC. It yields the protein CASSLESGVWSYNEQFF.

The chain employs TRBV15 and TRBJ2-1; no clear D. From germline, CDR1 is LNHNV and CDR2 YYDKDF (reference sequence). V was shortened by 5 bases and J by 4 bases, with 21 bases between the two germline ends. The CDR3 totals 17 residues. The CDR3 loop reads CATSEQALAAVYNEQFF. CDR3 sequence (DNA): TGTGCCACCAGCGAGCAAGCATTGGCGGCAGTATACAATGAGCAGTTCTTC. Drawing the rest from reference TRBV15 and TRBJ2-1, the complete variable domain is DAMVIQNPRYQVTQFGKPVTLSCSQTLNHNVMYWYQQKSSQAPKLLFHYYDKDFNNEADTPDNFQSRRPNTSFCFLDIRSPGLGDTAMYLCATSEQALAAVYNEQFFGPGTRLTVL.

V is TRBV14 and J is TRBJ2-7; D not certain. Trimming took off 4 bases at V and 4 bases at J, with 11 bases between the two ends. Germline-derived CDR1 and CDR2 are SGHDN and FVKESK. There are 13 residues in the CDR3. CDR3 sequence reads: CASSRASHYEQYF. Written as DNA, the CDR3 is TGTGCCAGCAGCCGGGCCTCCCATTACGAGCAGTACTTC.

This clone was counted a few times. The CDR3 region is CASSVGDGLVNEKLFF. The DNA of the CDR3 is TGTGCCAGCAGCGTAGGGGATGGGCTAGTTAATGAAAAACTGTTTTTT. The chain couples TRBV9 to TRBJ1-4; D not certain. Germline values: CDR1 SGDLS, CDR2 YYNGEE. The CDR3 totals 16 residues. V lost 0 bases and J lost 4, with 13 bases in between.

The chain is built from TRBV6-1 and TRBJ2-3; D is undetermined. The CDR3 consists of 15 residues. Germline CDR1 and CDR2: MNHNS and SASEGT. Trimming took 3 bases from V and 0 from J, leaving 10 bases between them. CDR3 DNA sequence: TGTGCCAGCAGTGATGGGGTTCAGAGCACAGATACGCAGTATTTT. This encodes CASSDGVQSTDTQYF.

This clone has just a few counts. V usage is TRBV7-2 and J usage is TRBJ1-3; 8 bases match TRBD1. J lost 4 bases, V lost 4 bases, and 6 bases had no gene match. This CDR3 spans 15 amino acids. Germline V gives CDR1 SGHTA, CDR2 FQGNSA. The CDR3 sequence is CASSYAQGAGNTIYF. The CDR3 nucleotides read TGTGCCAGCAGCTACGCGCAGGGGGCGGGAAACACCATATATTTT.

CDR3 sequence (DNA): TGTGCCAGCTCACCAATGCAGACAGATACGCAGTATTTT. Translation: CASSPMQTDTQYF. The rearrangement links TRBV18 to TRBJ2-3; D not certain. The CDR3 contains 13 residues. Trimming cost V 2 bases and J 3 bases, with 6 bases left between them. The germline CDR1 and CDR2 sequences are KGHSH and LQKENI.

CDR3 nucleotide sequence: TGTGCCAGCCGCGGCATGGGGGGAAACACCATATATTTT. This gives the protein CASRGMGGNTIYF. This rearrangement joins TRBV27 to TRBJ1-3; D remains unclear. CDR1 MNHEY and CDR2 SMNVEV come from the germline V gene (reference sequence). This CDR3 spans 13 amino acids. Between the trimmed V and J ends, which lost 8 bases and 4 bases, there was a span of 12 bases.